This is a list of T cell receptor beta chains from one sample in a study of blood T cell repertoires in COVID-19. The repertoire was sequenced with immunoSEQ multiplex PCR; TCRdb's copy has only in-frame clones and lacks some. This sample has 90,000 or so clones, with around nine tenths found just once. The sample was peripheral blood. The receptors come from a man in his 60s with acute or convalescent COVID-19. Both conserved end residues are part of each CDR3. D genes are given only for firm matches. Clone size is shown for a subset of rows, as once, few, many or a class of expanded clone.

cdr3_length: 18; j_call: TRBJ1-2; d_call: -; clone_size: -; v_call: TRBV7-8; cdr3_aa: CASSLLSSAGFFNYGYTF; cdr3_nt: TGTGCCAGCAGCTTACTTTCCTCGGCAGGCTTTTTCAACTATGGCTACACCTTC
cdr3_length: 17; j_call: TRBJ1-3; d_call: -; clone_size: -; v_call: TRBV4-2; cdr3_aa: CASSQDPAPSSGNTIYF; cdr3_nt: TGTGCCAGCAGCCAAGATCCCGCTCCTAGCTCTGGAAACACCATATATTTT
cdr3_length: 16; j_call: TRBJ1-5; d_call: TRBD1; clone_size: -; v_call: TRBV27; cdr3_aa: CASSLKGQGSNQPQHF; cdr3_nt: TGTGCCAGCAGTTTAAAAGGACAGGGGAGTAATCAGCCCCAGCATTTT
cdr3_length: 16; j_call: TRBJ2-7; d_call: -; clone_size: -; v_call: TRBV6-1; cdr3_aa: CASSEGGTGTPYEQYF; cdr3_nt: TGTGCCAGCAGTGAGGGGGGGACAGGTACTCCCTACGAGCAGTACTTC
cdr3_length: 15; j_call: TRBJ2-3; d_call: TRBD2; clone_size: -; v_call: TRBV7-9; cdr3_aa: CASLGLAEDTDTQYF; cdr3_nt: TGTGCCAGCCTAGGACTAGCGGAGGACACAGATACGCAGTATTTT
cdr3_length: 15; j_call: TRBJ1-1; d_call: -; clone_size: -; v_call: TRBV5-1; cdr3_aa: CASSLFPGQNTEAFF; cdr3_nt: TGCGCCAGCAGCTTGTTCCCAGGCCAGAACACTGAAGCTTTCTTT
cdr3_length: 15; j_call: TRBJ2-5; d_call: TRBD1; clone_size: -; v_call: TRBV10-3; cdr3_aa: CAISESTGSRETQYF; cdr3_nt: TGTGCCATCAGTGAGTCGACAGGGTCTCGAGAGACCCAGTACTTC
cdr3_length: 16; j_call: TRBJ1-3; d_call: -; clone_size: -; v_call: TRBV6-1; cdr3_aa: CASSEFPTSSGNTIYF; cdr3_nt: TGTGCCAGCAGTGAATTTCCCACAAGCTCTGGAAACACCATATATTTT
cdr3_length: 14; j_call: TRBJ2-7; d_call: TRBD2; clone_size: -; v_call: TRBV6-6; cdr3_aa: CASNAGTSLYEQYF; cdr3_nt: TGTGCCAGCAATGCCGGGACTAGTCTCTACGAGCAGTACTTC
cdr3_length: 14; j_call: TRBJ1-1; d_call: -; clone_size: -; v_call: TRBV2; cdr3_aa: CASSGAGGSAEAFF; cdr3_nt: TGTGCCAGCAGTGGGGCTGGGGGGAGCGCTGAAGCTTTCTTT
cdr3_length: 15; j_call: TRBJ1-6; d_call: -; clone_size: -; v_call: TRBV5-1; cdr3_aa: CASSLAPVPNSPLHF; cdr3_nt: TGCGCCAGCAGCTTGGCTCCAGTCCCGAATTCACCCCTCCACTTT
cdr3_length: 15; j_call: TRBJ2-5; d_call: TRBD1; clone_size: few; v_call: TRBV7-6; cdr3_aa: CASSEGQGAGETQYF; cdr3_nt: TGTGCCAGCAGCGAAGGACAGGGGGCGGGGGAGACCCAGTACTTC
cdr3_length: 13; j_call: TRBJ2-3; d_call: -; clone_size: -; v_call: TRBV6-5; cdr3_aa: CASSYTSTDTQYF; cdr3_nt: TGTGCCAGCAGTTATACTAGCACAGATACGCAGTATTTT
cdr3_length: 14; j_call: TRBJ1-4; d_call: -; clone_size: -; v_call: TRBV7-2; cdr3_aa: CASSLEGRAEKLFF; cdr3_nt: TGTGCCAGCAGCTTAGAGGGCAGGGCCGAAAAACTGTTTTTT
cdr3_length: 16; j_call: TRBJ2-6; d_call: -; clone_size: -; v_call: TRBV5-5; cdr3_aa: CASSSVTGTGANVLTF; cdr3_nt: TGTGCCAGCAGCAGCGTCACAGGGACTGGGGCCAACGTCCTGACTTTC
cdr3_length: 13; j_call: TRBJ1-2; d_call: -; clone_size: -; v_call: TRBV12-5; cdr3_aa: CASGPPGDYGYTF; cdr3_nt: TGTGCTAGTGGTCCCCCCGGGGACTATGGCTACACCTTC
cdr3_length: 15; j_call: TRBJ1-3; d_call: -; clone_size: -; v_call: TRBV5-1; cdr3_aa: CASSTGTYSGNTIYF; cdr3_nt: TGCGCCAGCAGCACGGGGACATACTCTGGAAACACCATATATTTT
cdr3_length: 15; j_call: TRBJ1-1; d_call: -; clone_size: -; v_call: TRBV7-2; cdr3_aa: CASSFIGGSYTEAFF; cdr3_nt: TGTGCCAGCAGCTTTATTGGTGGGAGTTACACTGAAGCTTTCTTT